Listed below are T cell receptor beta chains from one sample, sequenced in a study of blood T cell repertoires in COVID-19. Method: immunoSEQ multiplex PCR; TCRdb's copy keeps in-frame clones and lacks some. The sample lists roughly 100,000 clones; about nine tenths were seen once. The sample consisted of peripheral blood. These receptors were collected from a woman aged 50 to 60 with COVID-19, enrolled during active disease. CDR3s include the opening cysteine and the closing phenylalanine or tryptophan. D genes are given only for firm matches. For some rows the clone size is stated as once, few or many, or as a class when expanded; others skip it.

CDR3aa: CASSLGATSVGNEQFF
CDR3nt: TGTGCCAGCAGCTTGGGGGCGACTAGCGTGGGCAATGAGCAGTTCTTC
d_gene: TRBD2
v_gene: TRBV5-8
abundance: NA
j_gene: TRBJ2-1

CDR3aa: CASRRQGGNEQFF
CDR3nt: TGTGCCAGTAGAAGACAGGGTGGGAATGAGCAGTTCTTC
d_gene: TRBD1
v_gene: TRBV19
abundance: NA
j_gene: TRBJ2-1

CDR3aa: CASSTGLNEKLFF
CDR3nt: TGTGCCAGCAGTACCGGACTCAATGAAAAACTGTTTTTT
d_gene: NA
v_gene: TRBV6-5
abundance: NA
j_gene: TRBJ1-4

CDR3aa: CASSLRAAPPYEQYF
CDR3nt: TGTGCCAGCAGCTTACGAGCGGCTCCCCCCTACGAGCAGTACTTC
d_gene: NA
v_gene: TRBV11-3
abundance: once
j_gene: TRBJ2-7

CDR3aa: CASSLAGYNYGYTF
CDR3nt: TGTGCCAGCAGCTTGGCGGGTTACAACTATGGCTACACCTTC
d_gene: NA
v_gene: TRBV5-4
abundance: NA
j_gene: TRBJ1-2

CDR3aa: CASSVGDRGGWSNQPQHF
CDR3nt: TGTGCCAGCAGTGTAGGGGACAGGGGAGGATGGAGCAATCAGCCCCAGCATTTT
d_gene: TRBD1
v_gene: TRBV6-1
abundance: NA
j_gene: TRBJ1-5

CDR3aa: CASSSGASYEQYF
CDR3nt: TGTGCCAGCAGTTCTGGGGCCTCCTACGAGCAGTACTTC
d_gene: NA
v_gene: TRBV27
abundance: NA
j_gene: TRBJ2-7

CDR3aa: CASRSTPGHNYGYTF
CDR3nt: TGTGCCAGCAGATCTACCCCGGGACACAACTATGGCTACACCTTC
d_gene: NA
v_gene: TRBV27
abundance: NA
j_gene: TRBJ1-2

CDR3aa: CASSGDRELPEAFF
CDR3nt: TGCGCCAGCAGCGGGGACAGAGAGCTCCCTGAAGCTTTCTTT
d_gene: TRBD1
v_gene: TRBV5-1
abundance: NA
j_gene: TRBJ1-1

CDR3aa: CASSYLQGPDTQYF
CDR3nt: TGTGCCAGCAGCTATCTACAGGGGCCAGATACGCAGTATTTT
d_gene: TRBD1
v_gene: TRBV5-6
abundance: NA
j_gene: TRBJ2-3

CDR3aa: CASKTNRVYYGYTF
CDR3nt: TGTGCCAGTAAAACCAACAGGGTATACTATGGCTACACCTTC
d_gene: NA
v_gene: TRBV19
abundance: NA
j_gene: TRBJ1-2

CDR3aa: CASSFEGYEQYF
CDR3nt: TGTGCCAGCAGCTTCGAGGGCTACGAGCAGTACTTC
d_gene: NA
v_gene: TRBV7-6
abundance: medium-sized
j_gene: TRBJ2-7

CDR3aa: CATSRPYFARRNYGYTF
CDR3nt: TGTGCCACCAGCAGACCTTATTTCGCGCGCCGCAACTATGGCTACACCTTC
d_gene: NA
v_gene: TRBV15
abundance: NA
j_gene: TRBJ1-2

CDR3aa: CASSQRQGAYIQYF
CDR3nt: TGTGCCAGCAGCCAGCGACAGGGGGCTTACATTCAGTACTTC
d_gene: TRBD1
v_gene: TRBV14
abundance: few
j_gene: TRBJ2-4

CDR3aa: CASSLVSAGPAGAFF
CDR3nt: TGCGCCAGCAGCTTGGTATCCGCGGGCCCAGCAGGAGCTTTCTTT
d_gene: NA
v_gene: TRBV5-1
abundance: NA
j_gene: TRBJ1-1

CDR3aa: CASSQQGNTIYF
CDR3nt: TGTGCCAGCAGTCAACAGGGAAACACCATATATTTT
d_gene: NA
v_gene: TRBV11-3
abundance: NA
j_gene: TRBJ1-3

CDR3aa: CASSLARGGVNSPLHF
CDR3nt: TGTGCCAGCAGCTTAGCGAGGGGGGGGGTTAATTCACCCCTCCACTTT
d_gene: NA
v_gene: TRBV7-8
abundance: NA
j_gene: TRBJ1-6

CDR3aa: CASSLATENYGYTF
CDR3nt: TGTGCCAGCAGCTTAGCGACGGAGAACTATGGCTACACCTTC
d_gene: NA
v_gene: TRBV7-2
abundance: NA
j_gene: TRBJ1-2

CDR3aa: CASSQDGAGKGTEAFF
CDR3nt: TGCGCCAGCAGCCAAGATGGGGCAGGGAAGGGCACTGAAGCTTTCTTT
d_gene: NA
v_gene: TRBV4-3
abundance: few
j_gene: TRBJ1-1

CDR3aa: CASSPRGSNQPQHF
CDR3nt: TGTGCCAGCTCTCCGAGAGGCAGCAATCAGCCCCAGCATTTT
d_gene: NA
v_gene: TRBV27
abundance: NA
j_gene: TRBJ1-5

CDR3aa: CASSGWGQMNTEAFF
CDR3nt: TGCGCCAGCAGTGGGTGGGGACAGATGAACACTGAAGCTTTCTTT
d_gene: TRBD1
v_gene: TRBV10-2
abundance: NA
j_gene: TRBJ1-1

CDR3aa: CASSFGAGTGGRGYTF
CDR3nt: TGTGCCAGCAGCTTTGGAGCGGGGACAGGGGGTCGTGGCTACACCTTC
d_gene: TRBD1
v_gene: TRBV7-2
abundance: NA
j_gene: TRBJ1-2

CDR3aa: CAWSPGLGNTIYF
CDR3nt: TGTGCCTGGAGTCCCGGTCTTGGAAACACCATATATTTT
d_gene: NA
v_gene: TRBV30
abundance: NA
j_gene: TRBJ1-3

CDR3aa: CASSRLLSSGNTIYF
CDR3nt: TGTGCCAGCAGCCGACTGCTGAGCTCTGGAAACACCATATATTTT
d_gene: NA
v_gene: TRBV11-2
abundance: NA
j_gene: TRBJ1-3

CDR3aa: CASSQDITEATFDGYTF
CDR3nt: TGCGCCAGCAGCCAAGATATAACGGAGGCTACTTTTGATGGCTACACCTTC
d_gene: NA
v_gene: TRBV4-1
abundance: NA
j_gene: TRBJ1-2

CDR3aa: CASSPGLAGGRSRDTQYF
CDR3nt: TGTGCCAGCAGCCCGGGACTAGCGGGGGGGCGGTCAAGAGATACGCAGTATTTT
d_gene: TRBD2
v_gene: TRBV5-4
abundance: NA
j_gene: TRBJ2-3

CDR3aa: CASSSSAWAVSEKLFF
CDR3nt: TGTGCCAGCAGCTCCTCCGCGTGGGCCGTGAGTGAAAAACTGTTTTTT
d_gene: NA
v_gene: TRBV5-6
abundance: NA
j_gene: TRBJ1-4

CDR3aa: CASSVEKSSYEQYF
CDR3nt: TGTGCCAGCAGCGTAGAGAAGAGCTCCTACGAGCAGTACTTC
d_gene: NA
v_gene: TRBV9
abundance: once
j_gene: TRBJ2-7

CDR3aa: CASRGQGGNSPLHF
CDR3nt: TGTGCCAGCAGGGGACAGGGAGGCAATTCACCCCTCCACTTT
d_gene: TRBD1
v_gene: TRBV28
abundance: NA
j_gene: TRBJ1-6